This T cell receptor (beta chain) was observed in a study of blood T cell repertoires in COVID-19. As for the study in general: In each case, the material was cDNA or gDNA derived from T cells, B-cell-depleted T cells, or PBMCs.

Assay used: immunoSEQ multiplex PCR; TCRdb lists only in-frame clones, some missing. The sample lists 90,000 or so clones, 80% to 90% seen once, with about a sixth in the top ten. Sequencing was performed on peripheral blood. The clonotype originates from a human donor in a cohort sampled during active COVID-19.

The CDR3 region is CASSQPHRTSNEQFF. The CDR3 nucleotides read TGCGCCAGCAGTCAACCCCACAGGACGTCCAATGAGCAGTTCTTC. This chain uses TRBV23-1 with TRBJ2-1, with a tentative D call TRBD1 (5 bases). TRBV23-1 carries the ORF label, with uncertain function. The CDR3 contains 15 residues. The V and J ends lost 2 bases and 6 bases respectively, with 14 bases between them.